This T cell receptor beta chain was sequenced in a study of CD8+CD57+ T cells in acquired aplastic anemia. Trimming at V came to 6 bases and at J to 3 bases, leaving 4 bases not matched to a gene. The CDR3 covers 13 residues. Germline CDR1 is WSHSY and CDR2 is SAAADI. Patients sequenced had flow cytometry evidence of CD8+CD57+ cell expansion. Every patient had severe acquired aplastic anemia. TCR beta VDJ and CDR3 were profiled, and genomic DNA was the template. One entry per CDR3 protein results from TCRdb running MiXCR on the reads. The table records 150,000 to 200,000 distinct CDR3 sequences, 45% to 50% of them present only once.

The sequence was obtained from a human donor with aplastic anemia. The genes are TRBV10-2 and TRBJ1-2, with 7 nucleotides matching TRBD1. Sequencing used sorted CD4+, CD8+, or CD8+CD57+ T cells (not recorded which) from PBMCs. The CDR3 DNA follows: TGCGCCAGCAGGAGGGACAGAGACTATGGCTACACCTTC. Protein sequence: CASRRDRDYGYTF.